The 2 T cell receptor beta chains given below trace back to one sample, sequenced in a study of CD8+CD57+ T cells in acquired aplastic anemia. TCR beta VDJ combinations and CDR3 sequences were profiled from genomic DNA. Via MiXCR, TCRdb re-called the reads, giving one row per CDR3 protein. The sample shows some 120,000 distinct CDR3 sequences, 48% of them seen only once. The specimen was sorted CD4+, CD8+, or CD8+CD57+ T cells (not recorded which) from PBMCs. The receptors come from a human donor in good health, serving as a control.

The chain carries TRBV10-3 and TRBJ1-2; 9 bases agree with TRBD1. The CDR3 contains 13 residues. The germline gives CDR1 ENHRY, CDR2 SYGVKD. The V and J ends lost 6 bases and 8 bases, in that order; junction bases with no gene match: 7. The CDR3 nucleotides read TGTGCCATCAGCCCGGACAGGGGTGGGGGCTACACCTTC. This translates into CAISPDRGGGYTF.

This chain joins TRBV29-1 and TRBJ1-1; D unresolved. V lost 5 bases and J lost 1, with 8 bases in between. Germline V gene lookup returns CDR1 SQVTM and CDR2 ANQGSEA. This CDR3 spans 12 amino acids. For the CDR3, the DNA is TGCAGCGTTTCCCGGGAGAACACTGAAGCTTTCTTT. Translating it yields CSVSRENTEAFF. Together with reference TRBV29-1 and TRBJ1-1, the CDR3 gives the full variable domain: SAVISQKPSRDICQRGTSLTIQCQVDSQVTMMFWYRQQPGQSLTLIATANQGSEATYESGFVIDKFPISRPNLTFSTLTVSNMSPEDSSIYLCSVSRENTEAFFGQGTRLTVV.